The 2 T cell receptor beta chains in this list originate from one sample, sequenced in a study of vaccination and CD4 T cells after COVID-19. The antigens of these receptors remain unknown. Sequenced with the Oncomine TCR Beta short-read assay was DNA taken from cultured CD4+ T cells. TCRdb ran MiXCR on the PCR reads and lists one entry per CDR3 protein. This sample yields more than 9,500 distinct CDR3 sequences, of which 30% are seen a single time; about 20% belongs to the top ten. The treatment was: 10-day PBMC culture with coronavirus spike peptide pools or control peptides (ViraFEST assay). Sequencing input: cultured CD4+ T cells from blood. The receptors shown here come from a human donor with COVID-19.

Here the CDR3 DNA reads TGTGCCAGCAGCGTAGCTACGGGACTAGCGGGTTCTAGCACAGATACGCAGTATTTT. Protein sequence: CASSVATGLAGSSTDTQYF. The chain uses TRBV9 and TRBJ2-3; 12 bases map to TRBD2. J gave up 0 bases and V 0 bases, and 8 bases lay outside the gene matches. The V gene's germline CDR1 is SGDLS and CDR2 YYNGEE. The CDR3 contains 19 residues.

This CDR3 is CSARKPTTGFYEQYF. The CDR3 region has the DNA TGCAGTGCTAGAAAACCGACTACAGGGTTCTACGAGCAGTACTTC. The chain carries TRBV20-1 and TRBJ2-7; tentatively, D is TRBD1 (6 bases). Per germline, CDR1 DFQATT and CDR2 SNEGSKA (reference sequence). The ends were cut back, 2 bases at V and 3 bases at J, with 17 bases in the middle. The length of the CDR3 is 15 residues.